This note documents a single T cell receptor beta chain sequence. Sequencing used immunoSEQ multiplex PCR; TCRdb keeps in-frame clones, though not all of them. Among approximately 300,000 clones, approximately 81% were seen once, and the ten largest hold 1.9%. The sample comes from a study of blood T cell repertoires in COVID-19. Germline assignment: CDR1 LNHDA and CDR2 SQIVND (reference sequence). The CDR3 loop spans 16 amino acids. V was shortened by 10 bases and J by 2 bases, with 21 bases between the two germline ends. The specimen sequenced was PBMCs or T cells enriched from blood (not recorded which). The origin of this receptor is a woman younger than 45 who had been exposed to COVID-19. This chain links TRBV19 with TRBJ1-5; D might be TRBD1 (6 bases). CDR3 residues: CATYGGGATRNQPQHF. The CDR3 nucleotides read TGTGCCACCTATGGGGGGGGCGCGACCCGCAATCAGCCCCAGCATTTT. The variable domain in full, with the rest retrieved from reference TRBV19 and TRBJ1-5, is DGGITQSPKYLFRKEGQNVTLSCEQNLNHDAMYWYRQDPGQGLRLIYYSQIVNDFQKGDIAEGYSVSREKKESFPLTVTSAQKNPTAFYLCATYGGGATRNQPQHFGDGTRLSIL.